The sequence of this T cell receptor (beta chain) was determined in a study of blood T cell repertoires in COVID-19. As for the study in general: PBMCs, B-cell-depleted T cells, or T cells provided the cDNA or gDNA that made up the material.

Assay: immunoSEQ multiplex PCR; the TCRdb copy retains only in-frame clones and omits some. The sample lists under 300,000 clones; 88% were seen once. This CDR3 has 18 amino acids. Trimming cost V 0 bases and J 4 bases; bases outside gene matches: 8. In germline, CDR1 is SGDLS, CDR2 YYNGEE. Participants were aged about 18 to 95 years, lived in about 26 US areas, and enrolled virtually. Allocation to cohorts depended on clinical history reported by the participants. This clone was observed a single time. Sequenced sample: PBMCs or T cells enriched from blood (not recorded which). The source of this sequence is an older woman in a cohort exposed to, infected with or recovered from COVID-19 (not recorded which). The chain is built from TRBV9 and TRBJ2-2; 11 bases fit TRBD2. CDR3: CASSVDGSGRAGTGELFF. In nucleotides, the CDR3 is TGTGCCAGCAGCGTAGACGGTAGCGGGAGGGCGGGCACCGGGGAGCTGTTTTTT. Variable domain in full (rest from reference TRBV9 and TRBJ2-2): DSGVTQTPKHLITATGQRVTLRCSPRSGDLSVYWYQQSLDQGLQFLIQYYNGEERAKGNILERFSAQQFPDLHSELNLSSLELGDSALYFCASSVDGSGRAGTGELFFGEGSRLTVL.